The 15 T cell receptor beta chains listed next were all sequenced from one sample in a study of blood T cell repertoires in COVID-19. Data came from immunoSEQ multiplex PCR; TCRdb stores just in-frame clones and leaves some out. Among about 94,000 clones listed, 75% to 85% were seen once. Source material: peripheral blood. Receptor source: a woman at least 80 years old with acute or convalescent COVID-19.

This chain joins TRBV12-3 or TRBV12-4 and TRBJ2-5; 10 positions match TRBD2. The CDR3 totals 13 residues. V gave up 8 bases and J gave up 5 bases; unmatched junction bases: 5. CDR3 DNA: TGTGCCAGCCAAGCGGGAGGGAGTGAGACCCAGTACTTC. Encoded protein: CASQAGGSETQYF.

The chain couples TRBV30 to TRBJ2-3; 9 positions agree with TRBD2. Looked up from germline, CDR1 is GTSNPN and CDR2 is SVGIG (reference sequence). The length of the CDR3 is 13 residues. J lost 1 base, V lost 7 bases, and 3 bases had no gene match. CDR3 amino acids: CALAGARTDTQYF. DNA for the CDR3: TGTGCCTTAGCGGGAGCCCGCACAGATACGCAGTATTTT.

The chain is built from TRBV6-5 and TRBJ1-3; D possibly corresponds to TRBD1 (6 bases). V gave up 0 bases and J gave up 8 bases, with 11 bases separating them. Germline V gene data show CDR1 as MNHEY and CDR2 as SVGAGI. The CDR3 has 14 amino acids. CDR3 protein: CASSYSGGAYTIYF. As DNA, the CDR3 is TGTGCCAGCAGTTACTCGGGGGGGGCATACACCATATATTTT.

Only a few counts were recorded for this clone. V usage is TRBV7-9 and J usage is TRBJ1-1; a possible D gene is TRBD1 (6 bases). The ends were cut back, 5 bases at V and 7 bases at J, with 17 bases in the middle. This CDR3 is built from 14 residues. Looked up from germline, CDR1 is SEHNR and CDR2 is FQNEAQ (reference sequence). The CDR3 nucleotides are TGTGCCAGCAGCAATTACAGGGTTCGGGGTGAAGCTTTCTTT. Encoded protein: CASSNYRVRGEAFF.

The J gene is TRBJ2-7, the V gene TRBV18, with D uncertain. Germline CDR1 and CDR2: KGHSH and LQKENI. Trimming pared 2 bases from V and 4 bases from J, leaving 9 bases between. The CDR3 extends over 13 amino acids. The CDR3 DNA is TGTGCCAGCTCACCAAGTGCCAGGTACGAGCAGTACTTC. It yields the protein CASSPSARYEQYF.

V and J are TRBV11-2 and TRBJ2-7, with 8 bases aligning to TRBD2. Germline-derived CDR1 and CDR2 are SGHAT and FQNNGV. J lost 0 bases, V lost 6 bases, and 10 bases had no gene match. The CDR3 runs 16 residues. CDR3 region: CASSSLGSGVSYEQYF. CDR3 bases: TGTGCCAGCAGTTCTCTGGGTAGCGGGGTCTCCTACGAGCAGTACTTC. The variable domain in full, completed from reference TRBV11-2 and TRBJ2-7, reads EAGVAQSPRYKIIEKRQSVAFWCNPISGHATLYWYQQILGQGPKLLIQFQNNGVVDDSQLPKDRFSAERLKGVDSTLKIQPAKLEDSAVYLCASSSLGSGVSYEQYFGPGTRLTVT.

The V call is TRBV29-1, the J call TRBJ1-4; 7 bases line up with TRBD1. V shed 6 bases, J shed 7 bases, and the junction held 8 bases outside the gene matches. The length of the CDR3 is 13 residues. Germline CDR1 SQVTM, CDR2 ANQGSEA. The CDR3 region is CSVNRGTGEKLFF. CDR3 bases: TGCAGCGTGAACAGGGGCACGGGTGAAAAACTGTTTTTT.

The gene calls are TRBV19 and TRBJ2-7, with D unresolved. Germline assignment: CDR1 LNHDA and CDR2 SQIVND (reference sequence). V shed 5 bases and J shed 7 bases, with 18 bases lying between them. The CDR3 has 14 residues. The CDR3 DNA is TGTGCCAGTAGTTATACCGGGTTCCTTGGGGAGCAGTACTTC. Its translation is CASSYTGFLGEQYF.

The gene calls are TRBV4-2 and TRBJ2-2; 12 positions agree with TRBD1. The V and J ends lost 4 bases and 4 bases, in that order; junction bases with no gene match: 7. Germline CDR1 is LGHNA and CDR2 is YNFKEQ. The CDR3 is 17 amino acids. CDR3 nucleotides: TGTGCCAGCAGCCGCGGGACAGGGGGCGACGGCACCGGGGAGCTGTTTTTT. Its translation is CASSRGTGGDGTGELFF.

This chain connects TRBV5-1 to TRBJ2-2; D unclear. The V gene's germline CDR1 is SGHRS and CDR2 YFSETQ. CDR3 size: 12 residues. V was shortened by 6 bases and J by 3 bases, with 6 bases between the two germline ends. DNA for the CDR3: TGCGCCAGCACCGGGTACACCGGGGAGCTGTTTTTT. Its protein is CASTGYTGELFF.

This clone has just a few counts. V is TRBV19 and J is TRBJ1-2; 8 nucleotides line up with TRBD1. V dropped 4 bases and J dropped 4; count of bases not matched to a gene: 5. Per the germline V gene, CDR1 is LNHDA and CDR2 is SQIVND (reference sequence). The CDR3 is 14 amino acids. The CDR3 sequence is CASSTGGGGYGYTF. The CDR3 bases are TGTGCCAGTAGTACAGGGGGCGGGGGCTATGGCTACACCTTC.

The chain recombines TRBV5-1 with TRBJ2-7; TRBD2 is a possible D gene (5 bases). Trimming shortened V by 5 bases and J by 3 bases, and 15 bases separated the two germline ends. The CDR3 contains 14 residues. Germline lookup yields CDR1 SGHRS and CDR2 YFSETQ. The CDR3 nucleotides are TGCGCCAGCAGATATTGGGGAGACGGCTACGAGCAGTACTTC. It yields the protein CASRYWGDGYEQYF. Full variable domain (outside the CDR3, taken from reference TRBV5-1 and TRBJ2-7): KAGVTQTPRYLIKTRGQQVTLSCSPISGHRSVSWYQQTPGQGLQFLFEYFSETQRNKGNFPGRFSGRQFSNSRSEMNVSTLELGDSALYLCASRYWGDGYEQYFGPGTRLTVT.

The CDR3, as DNA: TGTGCCAGCAGCCATATTGCGGACTTTTACAATGAGCAGTTCTTC. It is translated as CASSHIADFYNEQFF. The chain combines TRBV4-2 with TRBJ2-1, with D possibly matching TRBD2 (5 bases). The CDR3 is made up of 15 amino acids. The ends were cut back, 3 bases at V and 4 bases at J, with 13 bases in the middle. Germline CDR1 and CDR2: LGHNA and YNFKEQ.

The CDR3 spells CASRLTGGGSGGQRTQYF. CDR3 nucleotides: TGTGCCAGCAGACTGACTGGCGGGGGTAGCGGGGGGCAGCGTACGCAGTATTTT. The chain links TRBV4-2 to TRBJ2-3, with TRBD2 matching over 10 bases. Germline CDR1 and CDR2: LGHNA and YNFKEQ. Unmatched junction bases numbered 20, after V lost 6 bases and J lost 8 bases. The CDR3 consists of 18 residues.

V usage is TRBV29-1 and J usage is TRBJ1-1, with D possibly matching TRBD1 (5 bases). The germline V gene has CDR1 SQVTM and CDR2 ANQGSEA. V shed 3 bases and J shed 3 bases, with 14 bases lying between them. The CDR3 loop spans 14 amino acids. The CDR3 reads CSVEGRNWDTEAFF. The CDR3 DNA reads TGCAGCGTTGAGGGGCGGAATTGGGACACTGAAGCTTTCTTT.